These 7 T cell receptor beta chains were all obtained from the same sample, sequenced in a study of PD-1 blockade in classical Hodgkin lymphoma. Each patient experienced a relapse that followed autologous stem cell transplantation, and brentuximab vedotin exposure varied. The assay was immunoSEQ multiplex PCR, and TCRdb's table has in-frame clones only and misses some. The table lists some 100,000 clones, around 89% of them singletons. Material: peripheral blood mononuclear cells (PBMCs), obtained before the second cycle of nivolumab. These receptors were obtained from a human donor with classical Hodgkin lymphoma.

The V call is TRBV10-3, the J call TRBJ1-2; 7 bases agree with TRBD1. CDR1 and CDR2 from the germline V gene are ENHRY and SYGVKD. Trimming took 3 bases from V and 0 from J; bases not matched to a gene: 4. The CDR3 length is 15 residues. CDR3 DNA: TGTGCCATCAGTGATGGACAGGAGACTAACTATGGCTACACCTTC. Translation: CAISDGQETNYGYTF.

The chain is built from TRBV30 and TRBJ2-3; D ambiguous. The germline V gene encodes CDR1 GTSNPN and CDR2 SVGIG (reference sequence). The CDR3 length is 13 residues. The V end lost 4 bases, the J end lost 4 bases, and 12 bases lay between the germline ends. Written as DNA, the CDR3 is TGTGCCTGGAATCCCATGAGACCAGATACGCAGTATTTT. It specifies CAWNPMRPDTQYF.

This clone has a handful of counts. The V gene is TRBV7-6, the J gene TRBJ2-7, with 7 bases lining up with TRBD2. The germline V gene encodes CDR1 SGHVS and CDR2 FNYEAQ. The CDR3 contains 12 residues. Trimming at V came to 3 bases and at J to 6 bases, leaving 2 bases not matched to a gene. CDR3 nucleotides: TGTGCCAGCAGCTTGGGGACTACCGAGCAGTACTTC. As protein: CASSLGTTEQYF.

The chain is built from TRBV29-1 and TRBJ1-2; TRBD1 agrees at 9 bases. The germline CDR1 and CDR2 sequences are SQVTM and ANQGSEA. After removal of 4 bases from V and 6 bases from J, the junction contained 9 bases not matched to a gene. CDR3 length: 14 residues. CDR3 sequence: CSVATGTGKDGYTF. Written as DNA, the CDR3 is TGCAGCGTTGCAACCGGGACAGGGAAGGATGGCTACACCTTC.

The V and J genes are TRBV7-9 and TRBJ2-1; 8 nucleotides align to TRBD2. Germline V lookup: CDR1 SEHNR, CDR2 FQNEAQ (reference sequence). V shed 2 bases, J shed 9 bases, and the junction held 6 bases outside the gene matches. CDR3 size: 14 residues. The CDR3 is CASSLSGGAGEQFF. The CDR3 region has the DNA TGTGCCAGCAGCTTATCCGGGGGGGCCGGTGAGCAGTTCTTC.

This sequence joins TRBV11-3 and TRBJ2-7, with TRBD2 identical over 8 bases. The CDR3 sequence is 12 residues long. J gave up 6 bases and V 3 bases, and 1 base lay outside the gene matches. CDR1 and CDR2 from the germline V gene are SGHNT and YENEEA. The CDR3 coding sequence is TGTGCCAGCAGCTTTGCGGGGGGCGAGCAGTACTTC. Its translation is CASSFAGGEQYF.

This rearrangement joins TRBV6-5 to TRBJ1-6, with 9 bases fitting TRBD1. The CDR3 is 14 amino acids. Germline V gene data show CDR1 as MNHEY and CDR2 as SVGAGI. With 2 bases clipped from V and 10 bases from J, the junction kept 3 bases outside the gene matches. CDR3 residues: CASSYGQGWSPLHF. The CDR3 nucleotides are TGTGCCAGCAGTTACGGACAGGGGTGGTCACCCCTCCACTTT.